This T cell receptor beta chain was observed in a study of breast tumors, draining lymph nodes, adjacent tissues (dated by TCRdb to about 2016). Notes on the research overall: TCR beta repertoires were compared across tumor, adjacent nontumor tissue and axillary lymph nodes obtained from breast cancer patients. The study was designed to assess the relationships and possible T-cell exchange between tumor, surrounding tissue and draining lymph node repertoires in human breast cancer.

This clonotype was counted many times. There is no known antigen for this receptor. Within one base of it there is no much larger clone, and no base qualities were kept. Instrument used: Illumina HiSeq 2000. Multiplex PCR amplification was used to build the TCR beta chain libraries. The amplified TCR beta chain products were analyzed by high-throughput sequencing. TCRdb reprocessed the public reads (quality trimming at Q25 with fastp, clone calling with MiXCR) and kept in-frame beta chains. Identical CDR3 proteins give one entry, which carries the most common genes and DNA. The sample table shows roughly 260,000 distinct CDR3 sequences, and under 35% are seen once. 1.1% of the sample lies in the top ten. Paper-wide results and their limitations: Tumors showed preferential V and J gene usage, and their T-cell repertoire diversity fell below that of lymph nodes yet above that of nontumor tissue. The similarity between tumor and nontumor tissue repertoires was significantly greater in luminal-like breast cancer than in basal-like breast cancer. The conclusion that tumor T cells originate in lymph nodes was framed as consistent with a hypothesis rather than directly demonstrated. The data were considered consistent with most tumor T cells being derived from the lymph node and subsequently expanding within tumor tissue.

Lymph node samples came from the axillary draining lymph nodes of breast cancer patients. Cut back by 3 bases and 3 bases, the V and J ends lie 8 bases apart. For CDR1 and CDR2, the germline V gene (reference sequence) lists DFQATT and SNEGSKA. There are 12 amino acids in the CDR3, from cysteine to phenylalanine inclusive. The sequence is cut down to CDR3 DNA, 36 bases in frame from base 1. The rearrangement joined TRBV20-1 to TRBJ2-5; confidence is insufficient to name the D gene. The sequence was collected from a female donor with breast cancer. Some clones in this sample may be carry-over from other donors' samples. The sample consisted of axillary lymph node tissue. The DNA sequence is TGCAGTGCTAGTTATGAGGAAGAGACCCAGTACTTC. This is translated as CSASYEEETQYF.